This T cell receptor (beta chain) was recorded in a study of OX40 agonist ivuxolimab in advanced cancers. Regarding the study in general: The costimulatory receptor OX40 (CD134) was targeted by ivuxolimab, a fully human IgG2 agonistic monoclonal antibody. Intravenous ivuxolimab was administered to patients every 2 weeks at six dose levels: 0.01, 0.1, 0.3, 1.5, 3 and 10 mg/kg. The purpose of peripheral TCRbeta sequencing was to test whether ivuxolimab changed TCR sequence diversity and led to clonal T-cell expansion. A male proportion of roughly 80% and a mean age of roughly 58 years, ranging from 23 to 79, were recorded for the dose-escalation cohort. The monotherapy dose-escalation portion (N of about 52 patients) of the phase I ivuxolimab trial is reported in the paper. Partial responses were achieved by three dose-escalation patients, of whom one had hepatocellular carcinoma and two had cutaneous melanoma. Patients were allowed to have had prior anti-PD-1, anti-PD-L1 or anti-CTLA-4 therapy, and approximately 40% of the dose-escalation patients had previously received checkpoint inhibitors. Among the approximately 50 dose-escalation patients, about 20 had hepatocellular carcinoma, around 15 melanoma, 9 renal cell carcinoma and 9 head and neck cancer.

Genomic DNA was extracted from sorted cells for sequencing of the TCRbeta CDR3 region. The immunoSEQ Assay was used for sequencing of TCRbeta CDR3 regions. TCRdb took over this immuneACCESS table, retaining in-frame rearrangements with V and J assigned. Such tables are incomplete; in checked studies, under half of the missing clones stem from an unresolved V gene, and the remainder is unexplained. In all, the sample holds under 70,000 clones, and approximately 81% of those were seen once. The top ten clones comprise approximately 4% of the sample. The germline V gene provides CDR1 SGHTS and CDR2 YDEGEE. Spanning cysteine to phenylalanine, the CDR3 consists of 15 amino acids. The read is trimmed to its CDR3 DNA, 45 bases read in frame from base 1. The V end gives up 5 bases and the J end 5 bases, leaving 8 bases in the junction not matched to a gene. Of note for this clone: Which antigen it targets is not known. Base qualities are not recorded, but no much larger clone differs from it by a single base.

The full study reports these points: On average, CD8+ T cells showed more expanded clones than CD4+ T cells after ivuxolimab. Which antigens the clonally expanded peripheral T cells were specific for was not determined. Low levels of normalized T-cell clonal expansion were also shown by some nonresponding patients. Partial responders in the 0.1-3.0 mg/kg groups had among the lowest normalized peripheral clonal expansion, especially among CD8+ T cells. Clonal expansion of both CD4+ and CD8+ blood T cells was observed from baseline to week 6 at doses 0.1 to 3.0 mg/kg.

The trial excluded patients who had a history of autoimmune disease or were on systemic immunosuppression. In every dose cohort, peripheral blood was drawn for TCR sequencing at baseline, cycle 4 day 1, and cycle 7 day 1. Samples came from an open-label, multicenter, first-in-human phase I dose-escalation trial of ivuxolimab. Adults with locally advanced or metastatic melanoma, renal cell, hepatocellular, or head and neck squamous cell carcinoma were enrolled in the trial. Before TCR sequencing, CD4+ and CD8+ T cells were separately sorted from peripheral blood. This sequence originates from an adult with an advanced solid tumor such as melanoma, head and neck, liver or kidney cancer. The rearranged chain carries TRBV5-8 and TRBJ2-2; 8 bases in the junction line up with TRBD2. The specimen was CD4+ or CD8+ T cells sorted from blood, collected in a trial of the OX40 agonist ivuxolimab. The sequenced DNA: TGTGCCAGCAGATTGAGCGGGGGAGGTACCGGGGAGCTGTTTTTT. It translates as CASRLSGGGTGELFF.